This TCR beta chain came from a study of cytomegalovirus exposure and HLA in healthy donors. V shed 0 bases and J shed 4 bases, with 10 bases lying between them. This CDR3 region has 15 residues. Germline V gene sequence: CDR1 MNHNS, CDR2 SASEGT. Primers included in the PCR were 60 Vbeta and 13 Jbeta primers. Only in-frame clones appear in the TCRdb table, and some are missing; sequencing was by immunoSEQ multiplex PCR. Among hundreds of thousands of clones listed, around 80% were seen once. Comments on this clone: The same CDR3 also results from other DNA sequences found in this sample.

This clonotype was sampled from a young man in good health and CMV-seronegative. The rearrangement links TRBV6-1 to TRBJ2-1; D is perhaps TRBD2 (6 bases). Sequencing was performed on PBMCs. CDR3 nucleotides: TGTGCCAGCAGTGAAGCGGCCGGGACTTACAATGAGCAGTTCTTC. Translated: CASSEAAGTYNEQFF.